This is a list of T cell receptor beta chains from one sample in a study of blood T cell repertoires in COVID-19. Produced via immunoSEQ multiplex PCR; TCRdb's table is partial and in-frame only. The table lists 300,000 to 350,000 clones, roughly 89% of them singletons. The sample was peripheral blood. All receptors come from a man aged 25-45 years with COVID-19, enrolled during active disease. The CDR3 runs from the conserved cysteine through the conserved F or W. Each record gives: J gene, V gene, clone size, CDR3 protein. Only part of the rows carry a size: once, few, many, or a class if the clone is expanded.

j_gene: TRBJ1-2; v_gene: TRBV19; abundance: NA; CDR3aa: CASSKQGPELGTEYGYTF
j_gene: TRBJ1-5; v_gene: TRBV6-5; abundance: NA; CDR3aa: CASSLRGSNQPQHF
j_gene: TRBJ2-5; v_gene: TRBV4-2; abundance: NA; CDR3aa: CASSQEPSGETQYF
j_gene: TRBJ2-1; v_gene: TRBV20-1; abundance: NA; CDR3aa: CSAKVGEQFF
j_gene: TRBJ2-7; v_gene: TRBV4-3; abundance: NA; CDR3aa: CASSQEEGGSYEQYF
j_gene: TRBJ2-7; v_gene: TRBV3-1/TRBV3-2; abundance: NA; CDR3aa: CASSQDYLTYEQYF
j_gene: TRBJ2-1; v_gene: TRBV11-2; abundance: few; CDR3aa: CASSHRGFRVSEYNEQFF
j_gene: TRBJ1-1; v_gene: TRBV18; abundance: few; CDR3aa: CASSSTITGENTEAFF
j_gene: TRBJ2-5; v_gene: TRBV10-3; abundance: once; CDR3aa: CAISGVRLAGLVTQYF
j_gene: TRBJ2-3; v_gene: TRBV6-2/TRBV6-3; abundance: NA; CDR3aa: CASSLLPAAGATDTQYF
j_gene: TRBJ1-6; v_gene: TRBV6-1; abundance: NA; CDR3aa: CASSEAWTGRFGRTSPLHF
j_gene: TRBJ2-5; v_gene: TRBV19; abundance: once; CDR3aa: CASRPTQTGGSTYF
j_gene: TRBJ2-7; v_gene: TRBV5-1; abundance: NA; CDR3aa: CASSPSYEQYF
j_gene: TRBJ1-4; v_gene: TRBV6-5; abundance: NA; CDR3aa: CASSSLTGGSGEKLFF
j_gene: TRBJ2-7; v_gene: TRBV7-2; abundance: NA; CDR3aa: CASSTTGVYEQYF
j_gene: TRBJ1-5; v_gene: TRBV6-5; abundance: NA; CDR3aa: CASSLDRGQNQPQHF
j_gene: TRBJ2-3; v_gene: TRBV10-3; abundance: NA; CDR3aa: CAISESSSGGVRDTQYF
j_gene: TRBJ2-7; v_gene: TRBV7-9; abundance: NA; CDR3aa: CASSSNRREGAGMDEQYF
j_gene: TRBJ2-5; v_gene: TRBV10-3; abundance: NA; CDR3aa: CAISGDRENMGRSETQYF
j_gene: TRBJ1-5; v_gene: TRBV28; abundance: NA; CDR3aa: CASSLATSDNQPQHF
j_gene: TRBJ2-2; v_gene: TRBV9; abundance: NA; CDR3aa: CASRPTDTYTGELFF
j_gene: TRBJ1-3; v_gene: TRBV28; abundance: few; CDR3aa: CASSSWGFLRGGSEGNTIYF
j_gene: TRBJ2-5; v_gene: TRBV2; abundance: NA; CDR3aa: CASSEAGTAQETQYF
j_gene: TRBJ1-6; v_gene: TRBV6-2/TRBV6-3; abundance: once; CDR3aa: CASSYSAATYNSPLHF
j_gene: TRBJ2-7; v_gene: TRBV9; abundance: few; CDR3aa: CASSVGRGAYEQYF
j_gene: TRBJ2-6; v_gene: TRBV18; abundance: NA; CDR3aa: CASSPGTVNSGANVLTF
j_gene: TRBJ2-7; v_gene: TRBV6-5; abundance: NA; CDR3aa: CASSLDGTGNEQYF